The 9 T cell receptor beta chains listed next were all sequenced from one sample in a study of T cell responses to AZD1222 COVID-19 vaccine. The protocol was immunoSEQ multiplex PCR, while the TCRdb copy is restricted to in-frame clones and leaves out a portion. Among 150,000 to 200,000 clones, roughly 87% were seen once, and the ten largest hold roughly 2.5%. The sequences come from peripheral blood, collected on day 0 of AZD1222 vaccination. These receptors were collected from an adult in good health.

The chain recombines TRBV24-1 with TRBJ2-3; 7 bases match TRBD1. The CDR3 is made up of 15 amino acids. Trimming took 7 bases from V and 0 from J; bases not matched to a gene: 6. Per germline, CDR1 KGHDR and CDR2 SFDVKD. CDR3 sequence: CATRSGQTSTDTQYF. As DNA, the CDR3 is TGTGCCACCAGGTCGGGACAGACTAGCACAGATACGCAGTATTTT.

The chain recombines TRBV5-4 with TRBJ2-7; 9 bases are a match to TRBD1. Unmatched junction bases numbered 7, after V lost 4 bases and J lost 2 bases. The CDR3 is 15 amino acids. In germline, CDR1 is SGHNT, CDR2 YYREEE (reference sequence). The CDR3 DNA follows: TGTGCCAGCAGCGGCCGGGACAGGGTACCCTACGAGCAGTACTTC. Translating gives CASSGRDRVPYEQYF.

The chain carries TRBV7-3 and TRBJ1-1, with a weak D call TRBD1 (6 bases). The CDR3 runs 13 residues. The V gene lost 5 bases and the J gene lost 4 bases, with 11 bases spanning the gap. Germline V gives CDR1 SGHTA, CDR2 FQGTGA. The CDR3 DNA sequence: TGTGCCAGCAGCGACATACAGGGCACTGAAGCTTTCTTT. Its protein product is CASSDIQGTEAFF.

The rearrangement links TRBV5-1 to TRBJ1-6; D may be TRBD1 (5 bases). The CDR3 runs to 15 residues. Trimming stripped 1 base from V and 7 bases from J, with 12 bases between. The V gene's germline CDR1 is SGHRS and CDR2 YFSETQ. CDR3 region: CASSLFADRNSPLHF. CDR3 DNA: TGCGCCAGCAGCTTGTTCGCCGACAGAAATTCACCCCTCCACTTT. Full variable domain (rest looked up from reference TRBV5-1 and TRBJ1-6): KAGVTQTPRYLIKTRGQQVTLSCSPISGHRSVSWYQQTPGQGLQFLFEYFSETQRNKGNFPGRFSGRQFSNSRSEMNVSTLELGDSALYLCASSLFADRNSPLHFGNGTRLTVT.

This chain connects TRBV11-2 to TRBJ1-2; no clear D. CDR1 is SGHAT, CDR2 FQNNGV, per germline. The ends were cut back, 3 bases at V and 5 bases at J, with 7 bases in the middle. The CDR3 runs 12 residues. CDR3 nucleotide sequence: TGTGCCAGCAGCTTTGAAGGGTATGGCTACACCTTC. Its protein is CASSFEGYGYTF.

The gene calls are TRBV19 and TRBJ1-2, with 8 nucleotides matching TRBD1. The CDR3 runs to 13 residues. Germline V gene sequence: CDR1 LNHDA, CDR2 SQIVND (reference sequence). V shed 9 bases and J 4 bases; nucleotides not matched to a gene: 7. The CDR3 bases are TGTGCCAGCACGGGACAGGTGACCTATGGCTACACCTTC. As protein: CASTGQVTYGYTF.

CDR3: CASSYDRGHREKLFF. The CDR3 nucleotides are TGTGCCAGCAGTTACGACAGGGGACATCGGGAAAAACTGTTTTTT. The rearrangement links TRBV6-5 to TRBJ1-4; TRBD1 aligns across 8 bases. Germline V gene sequence: CDR1 MNHEY, CDR2 SVGAGI. The CDR3 covers 15 residues. Germline trimming cut 2 bases from V and 8 bases from J; bases unmatched to any gene: 7.

This clone has just a few counts. The V and J genes are TRBV7-7 and TRBJ1-4; D is ambiguous. This CDR3 has 15 residues. Germline lookup yields CDR1 SSHAT and CDR2 FNYEAQ (reference sequence). V lost 3 bases, J lost 3 bases, and 11 bases lay in between. The CDR3, as DNA: TGTGCCAGCAGCTTTGGAGTCTCGCCTAATGAAAAACTGTTTTTT. Translating it yields CASSFGVSPNEKLFF.

This chain connects TRBV7-9 to TRBJ2-7; no firm D call. Germline V CDR1 and CDR2: SEHNR, FQNEAQ (reference sequence). V was pared by 5 bases and J by 5 bases, with 16 bases between. CDR3 length: 14 amino acids. CDR3 nucleotide sequence: TGTGCCAGCAGCCCCGTGGCGGTGCCCAACGAGCAGTACTTC. The encoded protein is CASSPVAVPNEQYF.